The next 14 T cell receptor beta chains were all read from a single sample in a study of T-cell reconstitution after alpha-beta-depleted transplantation in children (dated by TCRdb to 2016 to 2018). Libraries were constructed by PCR. Data came from an Illumina HiSeq 2500. Molecular barcoding was employed in the preparation of TCR libraries, with unique molecular identifiers being used to normalize TCRbeta repertoire quantification. The public reads were quality trimmed at Q25 with fastp and then assembled into clones with MiXCR by TCRdb, keeping productive beta chains. All rows with the same CDR3 protein become a single entry with the most common DNA and genes. This sample lists about 92,000 distinct CDR3 sequences; 9% to 15% were detected once. Of the sample, 14% falls within the top ten clones. The material was PBMCs from the stem cell graft donor, obtained from the stem cell graft. The receptors originated from a human donor who donated a stem cell graft to a child with inherited bone marrow failure.

This clonotype appeared many times. The chain employs TRBV7-2 and TRBJ2-1; a possible D gene is TRBD2 (6 bases). V was pared by 5 bases and J by 7 bases, with 18 bases between. Germline CDR1 reads SGHTA; CDR2 reads FQGNSA. The CDR3 extends over 15 amino acids. CDR3 sequence (DNA): TGTGCCAGCAGCCCCTTTGGGGAGGTTTGGAATGAGCAGTTCTTC. Amino acid sequence: CASSPFGEVWNEQFF.

This clonotype was seen repeatedly, ten times or more. The chain recombines TRBV11-2 with TRBJ2-7; TRBD1 agrees at 8 bases. CDR1 is SGHAT, CDR2 FQNNGV, per germline. The CDR3 contains 15 residues. Losses at the gene ends were 1 base for V and 0 bases for J; bases not matched to a gene: 2. The CDR3 coding sequence is TGTGCCAGCAGCTTAGGGACAGGGCGCTCCTACGAGCAGTACTTC. This codes for CASSLGTGRSYEQYF.

Ten or more counts support this clonotype. The chain combines TRBV11-2 with TRBJ1-2; the D is unclear. The CDR3 has 15 amino acids. V dropped 2 bases and J dropped 4 bases, with 14 bases sitting between them. CDR1 and CDR2 (germline): SGHAT, FQNNGV. The CDR3 sequence is CASSLPGSPLYGYTF. The CDR3 DNA reads as TGTGCCAGCAGCTTACCCGGGAGCCCTCTCTATGGCTACACCTTC.

In its sample, this clonotype was seen many times. The chain is built from TRBV5-1 and TRBJ2-2; 8 bases match TRBD2. The germline V gene encodes CDR1 SGHRS and CDR2 YFSETQ. The CDR3 totals 16 residues. Losses at the gene ends were 2 bases for V and 4 bases for J; bases not matched to a gene: 7. The CDR3 DNA follows: TGCGCCAGCAGCTTCAACTTAGCGGGATTCACCGGGGAGCTGTTTTTT. Protein sequence: CASSFNLAGFTGELFF.

The table lists this clonotype with many counts. The genes are TRBV5-1 and TRBJ2-1; 8 bases are shared with TRBD1. The J segment lost 8 bases and the V segment lost 0 bases, leaving 16 bases of the junction unmatched. CDR3 length: 18 residues. Germline assignment: CDR1 SGHRS and CDR2 YFSETQ. This CDR3 is CASSLAYSPGQAFDEQFF. CDR3 DNA sequence: TGCGCCAGCAGCTTGGCCTATAGTCCGGGACAGGCGTTCGATGAGCAGTTCTTC.

CDR3 amino acids: CASSLKGGETQYF. CDR3 nucleotide sequence: TGTGCCAGCAGCTTGAAAGGGGGAGAGACCCAGTACTTC. V is TRBV5-6 and J is TRBJ2-5, with D perhaps matching TRBD1 (6 bases). V was pared by 1 base and J by 4 bases, with 8 bases between. The CDR3 runs 13 residues. Germline V CDR1 and CDR2: SGHDT, YYEEEE.

The chain is built from TRBV7-6 and TRBJ2-2; D is uncertain. Looked up from germline, CDR1 is SGHVS and CDR2 is FNYEAQ. Trimming left V 4 bases short and J 1 base short, with 4 bases between. There are 13 residues in the CDR3. CDR3: CASSSRNTGELFF. The CDR3 DNA reads as TGTGCCAGCAGCTCTAGGAACACCGGGGAGCTGTTTTTT.

This clonotype has a count of ten or more. The V call is TRBV5-1, the J call TRBJ2-5; perhaps TRBD2 as D (5 bases). The V gene's germline CDR1 is SGHRS and CDR2 YFSETQ. The germline V and J ends were trimmed by 1 base and 3 bases, with 13 bases remaining between them. There are 15 residues in the CDR3. CDR3 nucleotide sequence: TGCGCCAGCAGCTTGTTGGACTCCCACGAAGAGACCCAGTACTTC. Translated, it gives CASSLLDSHEETQYF.

Points on this clonotype: A much bigger clone sits one base away, suggesting this may be a read error. The CDR3 DNA sequence: TGTGCCAGCAGCCGGACGACCAGGGAGCTGTTTTTT. This translates into CASSRTTRELFF. V usage is TRBV7-2 and J usage is TRBJ2-2, with D hard to call. The V and J ends lost 5 bases and 9 bases respectively, with 10 bases between them. The CDR3 is made up of 12 amino acids. CDR1 and CDR2 (germline): SGHTA, FQGNSA.

This clonotype appeared many times. This chain links TRBV9 with TRBJ1-1; D gene ambiguous. Germline V CDR1 and CDR2: SGDLS, YYNGEE. The ends were cut back, 0 bases at V and 0 bases at J, with 9 bases in the middle. This CDR3 comprises 15 residues. The CDR3 DNA follows: TGTGCCAGCAGCGTAGGAGGATCTGTGAACACTGAAGCTTTCTTT. Translating gives CASSVGGSVNTEAFF.

There are many counts of this clonotype. CDR3 sequence: CASREGDPYEQYF. The CDR3 region has the DNA TGCGCCAGCAGAGAAGGGGACCCCTACGAGCAGTACTTC. The chain recombines TRBV5-1 with TRBJ2-7, with D perhaps being TRBD1 or TRBD2 (5 bases each). Germline V lookup: CDR1 SGHRS, CDR2 YFSETQ. Trimming stripped 5 bases from V and 2 bases from J, with 11 bases between. The CDR3 contains 13 residues.

This clonotype has ten or more counts. The chain couples TRBV4-3 to TRBJ1-2; D perhaps matches TRBD1 (6 bases). Germline values: CDR1 LGHNA, CDR2 YSLEER. The V end was cut by 0 bases, the J end by 2 bases, with 16 bases between. The CDR3 contains 17 residues. The CDR3 nucleotides are TGCGCCAGCAGCCAAGATGCCCTCGGCAGGGGCAACTATGGCTACACCTTC. The encoded protein is CASSQDALGRGNYGYTF.

In this sample, this clonotype turned up many times. The chain carries TRBV20-1 and TRBJ2-5; D is unresolved. The CDR3 totals 12 residues. CDR1 is DFQATT, CDR2 SNEGSKA, per germline (reference sequence). The V and J ends lost 3 bases and 5 bases respectively, with 10 bases between them. CDR3 residues: CSASRATETQYF. CDR3 sequence (DNA): TGCAGTGCTAGCCGGGCGACCGAGACCCAGTACTTC.

This clonotype was recorded a few times. The J gene is TRBJ2-1, the V gene TRBV2; D possibly corresponds to TRBD2 (7 bases). Trimming removed 1 base at V and 1 base at J, with 11 bases between. The length of the CDR3 is 16 residues. CDR1 SNHLY and CDR2 FYNNEI come from the germline V gene. In DNA, the CDR3 is TGTGCCAGCAGTGAAGGGGGGGGGCCTTCCTACAATGAGCAGTTCTTC. It is translated as CASSEGGGPSYNEQFF.